This TCR beta chain was recorded in a study of cytomegalovirus exposure and HLA in healthy donors. General study results and limits: For most TCR beta V segments, an earlier analysis put the productive rate at about 87% or about 30% of the time. Solely CMV serostatus was available to characterize immune exposure. The study labeled under 200 TCR beta chains cytomegalovirus-associated. Analysis was performed later, and it showed HLA-associated TCR beta chains to be more clonally expanded than equally common others.

Regarding this clone: Its antigen remains unknown.

PCR employed 60 Vbeta and 13 Jbeta primers. Sequencing used immunoSEQ multiplex PCR; TCRdb keeps in-frame clones, though not all of them. This table holds some 120,000 clones, around four fifths found once. This CDR3 spans 14 amino acids. V shed 1 base and J shed 2 bases, with 11 bases lying between them. Germline CDR1 and CDR2: GTSNPN and SVGIG (reference sequence). Sequencing was performed on PBMCs. This TCR was sampled from a male donor in good health and CMV-seropositive. The rearrangement links TRBV30 to TRBJ2-5; possibly TRBD2 for D (6 bases). CDR3 loop: CAWSAGLRQETQYF. Here the CDR3 DNA reads TGTGCCTGGAGTGCGGGACTGAGACAAGAGACCCAGTACTTC.